This TCR beta chain was identified in a study of vaccination effects on CD4 cells after COVID-19. The data were produced by immunoSEQ multiplex PCR, yet TCRdb's version contains in-frame clones alone and is incomplete. Of roughly 60,000 clones in the sample, 55% to 75% were seen once. Trimming stripped 4 bases from V and 13 bases from J, with 24 bases between. The germline V gene encodes CDR1 SGDLS and CDR2 YYNGEE. This CDR3 has 15 amino acids. This clone was seen more than once but under ten times. The target antigen is unknown. Under the ViraFEST assay, PBMC were stimulated with viral peptide pools so that antigen-specific CD4+ T cells expanded. Sequencing was performed afterwards. With 10 to 11 days of culture completed, CD4+ T cells were isolated. Vaccinated recipients, who were negative for nucleocapsid antibodies, had no history of SARS-CoV-2 infection.

This clonotype originated in a human donor who received a COVID-19 vaccine. The specimen was CD4+ T cells from PBMCs cultured with SARS-CoV-2 spike peptides, collected before COVID-19 vaccination. The chain carries TRBV9 and TRBJ1-3, with D uncertain. Written as DNA, the CDR3 is TGTGCCAGCAGCATGACGGGAGCACCACTTGACCGAATATATTTT. Protein: CASSMTGAPLDRIYF.